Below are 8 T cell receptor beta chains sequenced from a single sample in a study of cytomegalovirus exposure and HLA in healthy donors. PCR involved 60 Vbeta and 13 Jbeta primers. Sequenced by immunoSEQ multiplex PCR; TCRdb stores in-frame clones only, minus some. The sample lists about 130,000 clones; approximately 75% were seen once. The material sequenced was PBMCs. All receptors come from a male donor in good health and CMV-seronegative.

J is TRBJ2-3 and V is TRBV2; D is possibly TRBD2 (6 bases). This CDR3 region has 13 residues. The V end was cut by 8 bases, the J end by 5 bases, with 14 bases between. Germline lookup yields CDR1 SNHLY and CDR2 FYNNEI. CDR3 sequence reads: CASGRGLEDTQYF. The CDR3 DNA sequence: TGTGCCAGCGGACGGGGGTTGGAAGATACGCAGTATTTT.

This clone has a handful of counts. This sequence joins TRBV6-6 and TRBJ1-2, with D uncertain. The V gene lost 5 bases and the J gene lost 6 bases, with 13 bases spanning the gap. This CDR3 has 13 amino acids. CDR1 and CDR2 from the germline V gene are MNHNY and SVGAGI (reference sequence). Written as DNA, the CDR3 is TGTGCCAGCAGTCTCGGGAGGGCGAATGGCTACACCTTC. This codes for CASSLGRANGYTF.

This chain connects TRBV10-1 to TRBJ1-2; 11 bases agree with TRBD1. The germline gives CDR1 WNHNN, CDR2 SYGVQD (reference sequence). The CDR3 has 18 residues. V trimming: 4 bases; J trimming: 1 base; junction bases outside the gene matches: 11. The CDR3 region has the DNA TGCGCCAGCAGTGCCCCCTTCGGACAGGGGGCGCGTAACTATGGCTACACCTTC. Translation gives CASSAPFGQGARNYGYTF.

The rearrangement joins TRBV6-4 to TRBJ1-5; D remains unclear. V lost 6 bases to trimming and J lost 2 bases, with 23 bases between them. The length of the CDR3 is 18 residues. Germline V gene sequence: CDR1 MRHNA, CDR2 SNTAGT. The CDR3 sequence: CASRSWAHGRVGNQPQHF. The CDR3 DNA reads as TGTGCCAGCAGAAGCTGGGCTCATGGGCGAGTCGGCAATCAGCCCCAGCATTTT.

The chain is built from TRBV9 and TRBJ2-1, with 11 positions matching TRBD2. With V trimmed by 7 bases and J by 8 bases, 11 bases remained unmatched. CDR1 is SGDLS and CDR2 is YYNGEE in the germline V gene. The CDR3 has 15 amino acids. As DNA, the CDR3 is TGTGCCAGCGGCAAGGGGGGACTAGCGGCGTATGAGCAGTTCTTC. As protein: CASGKGGLAAYEQFF.

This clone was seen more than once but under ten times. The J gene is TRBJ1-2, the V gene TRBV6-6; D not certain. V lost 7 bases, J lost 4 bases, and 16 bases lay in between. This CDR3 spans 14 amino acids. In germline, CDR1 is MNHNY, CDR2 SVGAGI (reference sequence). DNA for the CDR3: TGTGCCAGCAACTCCGTGGGGAGCGTCTATGGCTACACCTTC. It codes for CASNSVGSVYGYTF.

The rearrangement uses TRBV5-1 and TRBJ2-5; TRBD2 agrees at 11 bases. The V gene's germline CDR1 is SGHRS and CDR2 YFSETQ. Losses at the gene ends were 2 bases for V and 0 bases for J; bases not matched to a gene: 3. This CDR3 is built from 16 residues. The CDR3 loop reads CASSFLAGGNQETQYF. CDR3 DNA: TGCGCCAGCAGCTTCCTAGCGGGGGGTAACCAAGAGACCCAGTACTTC.

In DNA form, the CDR3 reads TGTGCCAGCAGTTATAAGTCCGGACAGGGAAACGAGCAGTACTTC. Its protein product is CASSYKSGQGNEQYF. The V gene is TRBV6-6, the J gene TRBJ2-7; the match to TRBD1 covers 8 bases. Germline V gene data show CDR1 as MNHNY and CDR2 as SVGAGI (reference sequence). The CDR3 has 15 amino acids. After removal of 3 bases from V and 5 bases from J, the junction contained 9 bases not matched to a gene.